Each of the 6 T cell receptor beta chains below was sequenced from the same sample in a study of blood T cell repertoires in COVID-19. TCRdb's copy holds only in-frame clones and misses some; the assay was immunoSEQ multiplex PCR. The data show about 210,000 clones, 81% seen once. Sequences were obtained from PBMCs or T cells enriched from blood (not recorded which). The receptors were gathered from a man in his forties who had recovered from COVID-19.

The rearrangement joins TRBV5-1 to TRBJ2-1, with D perhaps matching TRBD1 (5 bases). The CDR3 totals 14 residues. The V end was cut by 1 base, the J end by 4 bases, with 9 bases between. Germline V gene data show CDR1 as SGHRS and CDR2 as YFSETQ. DNA for the CDR3: TGCGCCAGCAGCTTGCTATCAGGGTACAATGAGCAGTTCTTC. This translates into CASSLLSGYNEQFF.

The chain carries TRBV27 and TRBJ2-7, with TRBD1 matching 8 bases. Germline CDR1 and CDR2: MNHEY and SMNVEV (reference sequence). V dropped 5 bases and J dropped 3; count of bases not matched to a gene: 3. The CDR3 sequence is 13 residues long. Here the CDR3 DNA reads TGTGCCAGCAGTGGACAGGGAGGCTACGAGCAGTACTTC. Residues: CASSGQGGYEQYF.

This chain joins TRBV6-5 and TRBJ2-5; 7 bases fit TRBD2. This CDR3 contains 14 residues. CDR1 and CDR2 (germline): MNHEY, SVGAGI. Losses at the gene ends were 6 bases for V and 5 bases for J; bases not matched to a gene: 9. As DNA, the CDR3 is TGTGCCAGCAGCCGAACGGGAGGAGGGGAGACCCAGTACTTC. Encoded protein: CASSRTGGGETQYF.

The table lists this clone with a few counts. The chain joins TRBV5-3 to TRBJ1-5; no firm D call. TRBV5-3 is known as an ORF, though its function is uncertain. Trimming shortened V by 0 bases and J by 1 base, and 5 bases separated the two germline ends. This CDR3 comprises 14 residues. The CDR3 DNA follows: TGTGCCAGAAGCTTGGGTCTCAGCAATCAGCCCCAGCATTTT. Its translation: CARSLGLSNQPQHF.

The rearrangement links TRBV10-3 to TRBJ2-7, with D maybe TRBD2 (6 bases). In germline, CDR1 is ENHRY, CDR2 SYGVKD. The CDR3 extends over 13 amino acids. Trimming left V 7 bases short and J 9 bases short, with 19 bases between. The CDR3 coding sequence is TGTGCCATCACCCACGAGATCAAAGCGGGGCAGTACTTC. The encoded protein is CAITHEIKAGQYF.

V usage is TRBV2 and J usage is TRBJ1-1; D not resolved. The germline gives CDR1 SNHLY, CDR2 FYNNEI. Between the trimmed V and J ends, which lost 8 bases and 0 bases, there was a span of 10 bases. The CDR3 has 13 residues. For the CDR3, the DNA is TGTGCCAGCGGTCAGCAGGTGAACACTGAAGCTTTCTTT. Amino acid sequence: CASGQQVNTEAFF.